What follows is one TCR beta chain and its context. The data were obtained in a study of T cell clones after liver transplantation. TCRdb's copy holds only in-frame clones and misses some; the assay was immunoSEQ multiplex PCR. The sample contains roughly 100,000 clones, approximately 79% of which appear only once. V was pared by 9 bases and J by 2 bases, with 6 bases of the junction left unmatched. The germline gives CDR1 SNHLY, CDR2 FYNNEI. The CDR3 consists of 13 residues. The sample consisted of CD4+ T cells from blood, taken approximately 43 months after liver transplant. J is TRBJ2-5 and V is TRBV2, with 7 bases lining up with TRBD1. The clonotype originates from a human patient who received a liver transplant. The graft donor may have given rise to some T cells. CDR3 protein: CAREGTAQETQYF. The DNA for the CDR3 is TGTGCCAGGGAAGGGACAGCACAAGAGACCCAGTACTTC.